Included here is one T cell receptor beta chain sequence, with context. Its antigen remains unidentified. The V gene lost 0 bases and the J gene lost 1 base, with 14 bases spanning the gap. This CDR3 comprises 16 residues. The germline V gene encodes CDR1 SGHRS and CDR2 YFSETQ. Some clones are missing from TCRdb's copy, which holds only in-frame ones; the method was immunoSEQ multiplex PCR. The sample lists 7,500 to 10,000 clones; just under 95% were seen once. The sample originates from a study of graft-versus-host responses after intestinal transplantation. Study results and caveats: HvG clone declines early post-transplant were associated with peak circulating GvH levels. Subjects displaying graft-donor T cell macrochimerism possessed elevated graft-versus-host to host-versus-graft clonal ratios inside allografts.

The sample here was PBMCs, taken 8 days after intestinal transplant. The chain employs TRBV5-1 and TRBJ2-7; D not resolved. The TCR sequence derives from a human patient who received an intestinal transplant, so some T cells may come from the graft donor. The CDR3 protein is CASSLEGPRPSYEQYF. The CDR3 coding sequence is TGCGCCAGCAGCTTGGAAGGTCCGAGGCCTTCCTACGAGCAGTACTTC.